This T cell receptor beta chain was profiled in a study of cytotoxic CD8 clonotypes in ibrutinib-treated CLL. Repertoires were generated with immunoSEQ multiplex PCR, while TCRdb's copy carries only in-frame clones and drops some. Of 130,000 to 150,000 clones in the sample, around 93% are singletons; the top ten hold less than 14%. This receptor was obtained from a human donor with chronic lymphocytic leukemia. The input for sequencing was PBMCs, taken after 12 months of ibrutinib treatment.

The CDR3 is CASRRVGGSYNEQFF. CDR3 bases: TGCGCCAGCAGGCGGGTAGGCGGCTCCTACAATGAGCAGTTCTTC. The rearrangement uses TRBV5-1 and TRBJ2-1; a weak D match, TRBD2 (5 bases). The germline V gene encodes CDR1 SGHRS and CDR2 YFSETQ. Trimming took 5 bases from V and 0 from J, leaving 12 bases between them. This CDR3 is built from 15 residues.